This TCR beta chain was observed in a study of Ad26.COV2.S vaccination and SARS-CoV-2 variants. In the study overall: Donor joined the COV1001 Ad26.COV2.S trial arm. Intramuscular Ad26.COV2.S at 5x10^10 or 1x10^11 viral particles. Whole-study findings and limits: Total T cell responses, in the TCR breadth and depth analyses, may have been underestimated. Reports say spike-specific CD8+ and CD4+ T cell responses covered substantial breadth after vaccination.

As to this clone: Its antigen is as yet unknown.

Treatment meaning: 15 to 20 received Ad26.COV2.S at low or high dose, single or two shots; about five received placebo; per-sample allocation not given. All samples were drawn on day 63, counting from the first vaccine or placebo injection. Profiling relied on immunoSEQ multiplex PCR, and the TCRdb table lists in-frame clones only, not all of them. This table holds a few hundred thousand clones, about nine tenths found once. The CDR3 loop spans 14 amino acids. The V gene's germline CDR1 is ENHRY and CDR2 SYGVKD. V was cut by 4 bases and J by 4 bases, with 13 bases left in between. Source: peripheral blood, taken in a trial of Ad26.COV2.S vaccine versus placebo. The J gene is TRBJ1-1, the V gene TRBV10-3; possibly TRBD1 for D (6 bases). The sequence came from a person between 18 and 65 years old who received the Ad26.COV2.S COVID-19 vaccine or a placebo. In DNA, the CDR3 is TGTGCCATCAGTGTCACAGGGAGGGGCACTGAAGCTTTCTTT. Its translation: CAISVTGRGTEAFF.